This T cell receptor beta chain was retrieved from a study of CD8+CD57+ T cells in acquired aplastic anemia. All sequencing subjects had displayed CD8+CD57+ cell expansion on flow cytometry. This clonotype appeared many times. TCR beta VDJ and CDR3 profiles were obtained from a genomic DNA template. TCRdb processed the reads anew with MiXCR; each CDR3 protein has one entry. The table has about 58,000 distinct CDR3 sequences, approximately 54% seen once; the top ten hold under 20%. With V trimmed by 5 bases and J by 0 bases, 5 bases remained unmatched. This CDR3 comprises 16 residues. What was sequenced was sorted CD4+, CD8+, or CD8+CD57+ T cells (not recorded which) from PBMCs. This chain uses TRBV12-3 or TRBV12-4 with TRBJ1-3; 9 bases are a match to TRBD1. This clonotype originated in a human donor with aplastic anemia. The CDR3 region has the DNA TGTGCCAGCAGTCCGGGACAGGGTTTCTCTGGAAACACCATATATTTT. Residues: CASSPGQGFSGNTIYF.